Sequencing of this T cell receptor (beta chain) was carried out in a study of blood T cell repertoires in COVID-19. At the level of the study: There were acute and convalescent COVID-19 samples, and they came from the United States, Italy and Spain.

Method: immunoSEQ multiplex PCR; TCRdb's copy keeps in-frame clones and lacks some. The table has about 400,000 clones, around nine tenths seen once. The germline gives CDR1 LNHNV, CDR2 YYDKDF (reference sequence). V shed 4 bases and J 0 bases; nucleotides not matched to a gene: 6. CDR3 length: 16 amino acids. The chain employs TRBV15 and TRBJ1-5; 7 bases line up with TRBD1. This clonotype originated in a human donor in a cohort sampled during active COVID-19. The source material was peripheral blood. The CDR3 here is CATSKGTEVSNQPQHF. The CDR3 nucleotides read TGTGCCACCAGCAAAGGGACAGAAGTTAGCAATCAGCCCCAGCATTTT.